Below, one TCR beta chain is given with its context. Profiled with immunoSEQ multiplex PCR; TCRdb holds only in-frame clones, not every one. The repertoire consists of hundreds of thousands of clones, with roughly 88% occurring once and the leading ten covering approximately 0.01%. The data were taken from a study of shared T cell receptors in the human thymus. Unmatched junction bases numbered 12, after V lost 6 bases and J lost 0 bases. The CDR3 runs to 18 residues. Germline CDR1 and CDR2: SNHLY and FYNNEI. These records were also assigned to another study, of human thymus T cells. As that study records: Thymus tissue was removed during corrective cardiac surgery.

The sample consisted of thymocytes. This TCR derives from a boy in the first two years of life with a congenital heart defect. The rearrangement joins TRBV2 to TRBJ2-1; the match to TRBD2 covers 9 bases. CDR3 nucleotides: TGTGCCAGCAGGGGGGCGGCGGGAGGGCCAAGCTCCTACAATGAGCAGTTCTTC. Protein: CASRGAAGGPSSYNEQFF.